This T cell receptor (beta chain) was recovered during a study of OX40 agonist ivuxolimab in advanced cancers. Data came from immunoSEQ multiplex PCR; TCRdb stores just in-frame clones and leaves some out. Of tens of thousands of clones listed, over 80% are singletons. CDR3 size: 15 residues. V was trimmed by 2 bases and J by 1 base, leaving 9 bases between them. Germline CDR1 SGHDN, CDR2 FVKESK. The sample was CD4+ or CD8+ T cells sorted from blood, taken in a trial of the OX40 agonist ivuxolimab. This rearrangement joins TRBV14 to TRBJ2-4; D unclear. This sequence originates from an adult with an advanced solid tumor such as melanoma, head and neck, liver or kidney cancer. DNA for the CDR3: TGTGCCAGCAGCCAACGTTTTGGGGCCAAAAACATTCAGTACTTC. Its protein product is CASSQRFGAKNIQYF.